This T cell receptor (beta chain) was identified during a study of CD8 T cells in Susac syndrome. Controls were age- and sex-matched healthy donors. A quantity of roughly 0.5 to 1 ug RNA underwent reverse transcription using random hexamers. TCRdb reanalysed the immunoSEQ multiplex PCR reads using MiXCR and keeps one entry per CDR3 protein. This sample yields under 200,000 distinct CDR3 sequences, of which around 94% are seen a single time; more than 0.12% belongs to the top ten. CDR1 is PRHDT, CDR2 FYEKMQ, per germline (reference sequence). The CDR3 has 17 residues. V lost 0 bases to trimming and J lost 5 bases; unmatched junction nucleotides: 8.

The sample comprised CD4+ T cells from PBMCs. The gene calls are TRBV13 and TRBJ2-1; TRBD2 aligns across 9 bases. This sequence originates from a human donor in good health. The CDR3 loop reads CASSLGPGLAIHNEQFF. The CDR3 region has the DNA TGTGCCAGCAGCTTAGGGCCGGGACTAGCCATCCACAATGAGCAGTTCTTC.